A selection of T cell receptor beta chains follows, all from one sample in a study of a mutant IDH1 vaccine in newly diagnosed glioma. The table came from immunoSEQ multiplex PCR; TCRdb's copy has only in-frame clones and leaves some out. The table has some 30,000 clones, around 89% seen once. These TCRs are of unknown antigen specificity. The sequenced sample was PBMCs, obtained from a glioma patient whose treatment included an IDH1 peptide vaccine. The receptors come from a man aged 18 to 30 with glioma. Each CDR3 is given with its conserved first and last residue. Each record gives: J gene, D gene, clone size, V gene, CDR3 protein, CDR3 DNA. D genes are given only for firm matches. A clone size is listed for some rows: how often the clone was seen (once, few, many), or a class if it is expanded.

j_call: TRBJ1-5
d_call: .
clone_size: .
v_call: TRBV19
cdr3_aa: CASSTQGGQPQHF
cdr3_nt: TGTGCCAGTAGTACACAGGGAGGGCAGCCCCAGCATTTT

j_call: TRBJ2-1
d_call: TRBD2
clone_size: .
v_call: TRBV9
cdr3_aa: CASSKRGLAGDEQFF
cdr3_nt: TGTGCCAGCAGCAAAAGGGGACTAGCGGGCGATGAGCAGTTCTTC

j_call: TRBJ1-5
d_call: .
clone_size: .
v_call: TRBV18
cdr3_aa: CASSPDSHSNQPQHF
cdr3_nt: TGTGCCAGCTCACCAGACAGCCATAGCAATCAGCCCCAGCATTTT

j_call: TRBJ1-5
d_call: .
clone_size: few
v_call: TRBV7-9
cdr3_aa: CASSFLDQPQHF
cdr3_nt: TGTGCCAGCAGCTTCCTGGACCAGCCCCAGCATTTT

j_call: TRBJ1-3
d_call: .
clone_size: .
v_call: TRBV18
cdr3_aa: CASSPPGILSSGNTIYF
cdr3_nt: TGTGCCAGCTCACCACCCGGGATCCTCAGCTCTGGAAACACCATATATTTT

j_call: TRBJ2-5
d_call: TRBD1
clone_size: .
v_call: TRBV6-1
cdr3_aa: CASSRDRDETQYF
cdr3_nt: TGTGCCAGCAGTCGGGACAGGGACGAGACCCAGTACTTC

j_call: TRBJ2-1
d_call: TRBD1
clone_size: .
v_call: TRBV5-6
cdr3_aa: CASSLTGLSGYEQFF
cdr3_nt: TGTGCCAGCAGTTTGACAGGGTTAAGTGGCTATGAGCAGTTCTTC

j_call: TRBJ1-5
d_call: .
clone_size: .
v_call: TRBV5-6
cdr3_aa: CASSRRGNQPQHF
cdr3_nt: TGTGCCAGCAGCAGAAGGGGGAATCAGCCCCAGCATTTT

j_call: TRBJ1-1
d_call: .
clone_size: .
v_call: TRBV28
cdr3_aa: CASSPQLGTEAFF
cdr3_nt: TGTGCCAGCAGTCCCCAATTGGGGACTGAAGCTTTCTTT

j_call: TRBJ1-2
d_call: .
clone_size: once
v_call: TRBV9
cdr3_aa: CASSVGGGLNYGYTF
cdr3_nt: TGTGCCAGCAGCGTAGGTGGGGGACTCAACTATGGCTACACCTTC

j_call: TRBJ1-1
d_call: .
clone_size: .
v_call: TRBV29-1
cdr3_aa: CSVDRQDSNTEAFF
cdr3_nt: TGCAGCGTTGACCGGCAGGACTCAAACACTGAAGCTTTCTTT

j_call: TRBJ1-3
d_call: .
clone_size: .
v_call: TRBV14
cdr3_aa: CASSEDNPGNTIYF
cdr3_nt: TGTGCCAGCAGCGAGGACAACCCTGGAAACACCATATATTTT

j_call: TRBJ2-7
d_call: .
clone_size: .
v_call: TRBV27
cdr3_aa: CASSRRGAPHSYEQYF
cdr3_nt: TGTGCCAGCAGTCGTCGGGGGGCCCCTCACTCCTACGAGCAGTACTTC

j_call: TRBJ1-1
d_call: .
clone_size: few
v_call: TRBV19
cdr3_aa: CASSIVAGAEAFF
cdr3_nt: TGTGCCAGTAGTATAGTCGCAGGGGCTGAAGCTTTCTTT

j_call: TRBJ1-3
d_call: .
clone_size: .
v_call: TRBV28
cdr3_aa: CASSSWGSGNTIYF
cdr3_nt: TGTGCCAGCAGCTCCTGGGGCTCTGGAAACACCATATATTTT

j_call: TRBJ2-7
d_call: TRBD1
clone_size: .
v_call: TRBV5-1
cdr3_aa: CASSAGQGPSYEQYF
cdr3_nt: TGCGCCAGCAGCGCGGGACAGGGGCCTTCCTACGAGCAGTACTTC

j_call: TRBJ2-7
d_call: TRBD1
clone_size: .
v_call: TRBV10-1
cdr3_aa: CASSPRTGVAEQYF
cdr3_nt: TGCGCCAGCAGTCCAAGGACAGGAGTAGCCGAGCAGTACTTC

j_call: TRBJ1-5
d_call: .
clone_size: few
v_call: TRBV6-1
cdr3_aa: CATMEGAGRSQPQHF
cdr3_nt: TGTGCCACCATGGAAGGGGCAGGTCGTTCACAGCCCCAGCATTTT

j_call: TRBJ2-2
d_call: .
clone_size: .
v_call: TRBV9
cdr3_aa: CASSVDGREKLFF
cdr3_nt: TGTGCCAGCAGCGTAGACGGGAGAGAGAAGCTGTTTTTT

j_call: TRBJ1-3
d_call: .
clone_size: .
v_call: TRBV30
cdr3_aa: CGCHRPGNTIYF
cdr3_nt: TGTGGCTGCCATAGACCAGGAAACACCATATATTTT

j_call: TRBJ1-1
d_call: .
clone_size: .
v_call: TRBV6-5
cdr3_aa: CASSFSGPFTEAFF
cdr3_nt: TGTGCCAGCAGTTTCTCGGGTCCTTTCACTGAAGCTTTCTTT

j_call: TRBJ2-5
d_call: TRBD1
clone_size: once
v_call: TRBV7-9
cdr3_aa: CASSRWTGAEETQYF
cdr3_nt: TGTGCCAGCAGCCGCTGGACAGGGGCGGAAGAGACCCAGTACTTC

j_call: TRBJ1-2
d_call: .
clone_size: .
v_call: TRBV21-1
cdr3_aa: CASSKLGGTGVYGYTF
cdr3_nt: TGTGCCAGCAGCAAATTAGGTGGGACCGGAGTGTATGGCTACACCTTC

j_call: TRBJ2-1
d_call: TRBD2
clone_size: .
v_call: TRBV5-1
cdr3_aa: CASNYIAGGGYNEQFF
cdr3_nt: TGCGCCAGCAACTACATAGCGGGAGGAGGTTACAATGAGCAGTTCTTC

j_call: TRBJ2-2
d_call: .
clone_size: .
v_call: TRBV4-1
cdr3_aa: CASSQADGMGTGELFF
cdr3_nt: TGCGCCAGCAGCCAAGCTGACGGGATGGGGACCGGGGAGCTGTTTTTT

j_call: TRBJ1-1
d_call: .
clone_size: .
v_call: TRBV7-9
cdr3_aa: CASRGWVRKRSHTEAFF
cdr3_nt: TGTGCCAGCAGGGGATGGGTGAGGAAGAGATCCCACACTGAAGCTTTCTTT

j_call: TRBJ2-7
d_call: TRBD1
clone_size: .
v_call: TRBV6-6
cdr3_aa: CASSPGQGAYEQYF
cdr3_nt: TGTGCCAGCAGCCCCGGACAGGGGGCCTACGAGCAGTACTTC

j_call: TRBJ2-7
d_call: .
clone_size: .
v_call: TRBV30
cdr3_aa: CAWTPGQHSYEQYF
cdr3_nt: TGTGCCTGGACACCGGGACAACACTCCTACGAGCAGTACTTC

j_call: TRBJ2-1
d_call: TRBD2
clone_size: .
v_call: TRBV19
cdr3_aa: CASSVRLAGPYEQFF
cdr3_nt: TGTGCCAGTAGTGTCCGACTAGCGGGGCCCTATGAGCAGTTCTTC

j_call: TRBJ1-5
d_call: .
clone_size: .
v_call: TRBV7-2
cdr3_aa: CASSLARRPRGNQPQHF
cdr3_nt: TGTGCCAGCAGCTTAGCAAGGCGACCGCGGGGGAATCAGCCCCAGCATTTT

j_call: TRBJ2-7
d_call: .
clone_size: once
v_call: TRBV7-2
cdr3_aa: CASSLGPSAGEQYF
cdr3_nt: TGTGCCAGCAGCTTGGGGCCCAGCGCGGGCGAGCAGTACTTC

j_call: TRBJ2-5
d_call: .
clone_size: .
v_call: TRBV18
cdr3_aa: CASSPRRGTEGGTQYF
cdr3_nt: TGTGCCAGCTCACCAAGGAGGGGAACAGAGGGCGGGACCCAGTACTTC

j_call: TRBJ1-2
d_call: TRBD1
clone_size: once
v_call: TRBV28
cdr3_aa: CASSSPAAGQFNYGYTF
cdr3_nt: TGTGCCAGCAGTTCCCCCGCCGCGGGACAGTTTAACTATGGCTACACCTTC

j_call: TRBJ2-7
d_call: .
clone_size: .
v_call: TRBV10-3
cdr3_aa: CAISRVAYEQYF
cdr3_nt: TGTGCCATCAGCCGGGTAGCCTACGAGCAGTACTTC

j_call: TRBJ1-1
d_call: .
clone_size: .
v_call: TRBV5-1
cdr3_aa: CASSLGHKNTEAFF
cdr3_nt: TGCGCCAGCAGCCTAGGACACAAGAACACTGAAGCTTTCTTT

j_call: TRBJ1-1
d_call: TRBD1
clone_size: .
v_call: TRBV28
cdr3_aa: CASSDRETEAFF
cdr3_nt: TGTGCCAGCAGCGACAGGGAAACTGAAGCTTTCTTT

j_call: TRBJ2-1
d_call: .
clone_size: .
v_call: TRBV6-5
cdr3_aa: CASSPDSWFSGEQFF
cdr3_nt: TGTGCCAGCAGCCCAGATAGTTGGTTTAGCGGCGAGCAGTTCTTC

j_call: TRBJ1-1
d_call: .
clone_size: .
v_call: TRBV4-1
cdr3_aa: CASSQGQNTEAFF
cdr3_nt: TGCGCCAGCAGCCAAGGACAGAACACTGAAGCTTTCTTT

j_call: TRBJ2-4
d_call: TRBD2
clone_size: .
v_call: TRBV11-3
cdr3_aa: CASSLGGRDIQYF
cdr3_nt: TGTGCCAGCAGCTTAGGGGGGAGGGACATTCAGTACTTC

j_call: TRBJ1-4
d_call: .
clone_size: .
v_call: TRBV19
cdr3_aa: CASRQGGEKLFF
cdr3_nt: TGTGCCAGTAGACAGGGCGGTGAAAAACTGTTTTTT